The clone carrying this TCR beta chain was detected only a few times. Its antigen is not identified. Genomic DNA from each subset was divided evenly over several immunoSEQ plates. Each replicate PCR on the sorted subsets used about 220 ng DNA (around 30,000 T cell genomes). Profiling relied on immunoSEQ multiplex PCR, and the TCRdb table lists in-frame clones only, not all of them. The sample has 950,000 to 1,200,000 clones; approximately 80% are singletons. This specimen comes from a study of shared clonotypes between healthy human individuals. Findings and caveats of the study: Among donors, the sharing of clonotypes was expected to be influenced by sequencing depth.

The germline V gene has CDR1 SGHNT and CDR2 YYREEE (reference sequence). This CDR3 comprises 16 residues. V was pared by 4 bases and J by 8 bases, with 15 bases of the junction left unmatched. Material for sequencing was memory CD4+ T cells from PBMCs. Subset defined: CD45RA-negative fraction. This chain joins TRBV5-4 and TRBJ1-2, with TRBD1 identical over 9 bases. This clonotype was obtained from a man between 18 and 35 years old in good health. Some clones in this sample may be carry-over from other donors' samples. CDR3 residues: CASSPAGTGQIGGYTF. The CDR3, as DNA: TGTGCCAGCAGCCCTGCCGGGACAGGGCAGATAGGGGGCTACACCTTC.